This T cell receptor (beta chain) was recorded in a study of blood T cell repertoires in COVID-19. Study-wide background: PBMCs, B-cell-depleted T cells, or T cells were the source of the cDNA or gDNA that made up the material.

Original data processing: Amplification of reference gene primers was used by the study to estimate nucleated cell counts. TCRdb keeps only in-frame clones here, not all; method: immunoSEQ multiplex PCR. V, J and clone size were drawn from that table, and D and trimming were deduced from the DNA. The sample consists of approximately 100,000 clones, approximately 86% of them appearing once. This clone was seen more than once but under ten times. Sequenced sample: peripheral blood. This TCR came from a man between 50 and 59 years old with acute or convalescent COVID-19.

The CDR3 region is CASSHRTAEKLFF. CDR3 nucleotides: TGTGCCAGCAGCCATCGGACAGCTGAAAAACTGTTTTTT. The rearrangement uses TRBV3-1 (or the pseudogene TRBV3-2) and TRBJ1-4, with D perhaps TRBD1 (6 bases). The CDR3 is 13 residues long. Germline V gene lookup returns CDR1 LGHDT and CDR2 YNNKEL (reference sequence). V lost 3 bases and J lost 7, with 9 bases in between.